This TCR beta chain was sequenced for a study of blood T cell repertoires in COVID-19. This clone has only a few counts. V lost 4 bases to trimming and J lost 6 bases; unmatched junction nucleotides: 7. CDR1 is SGHRS, CDR2 YFSETQ, per germline. The CDR3 loop spans 14 amino acids. Method: immunoSEQ multiplex PCR; TCRdb's copy keeps in-frame clones and lacks some. The sample includes approximately 120,000 clones, 75% to 90% of them seen just once. Sequencing was done on a sample of peripheral blood. The V gene is TRBV5-1, the J gene TRBJ1-2, with TRBD1 identical over 9 bases. This sequence originates from a human donor with acute or convalescent COVID-19. The donor label of this sample is uncertain. CDR3 nucleotide sequence: TGCGCCAGCAGCGGCGGGACAGGGCCACATGGCTACACCTTC. This encodes CASSGGTGPHGYTF.